The 2 T cell receptor beta chains below all came from one sample that was sequenced in a study of blood T cell repertoires in COVID-19. TCRdb's table, derived via immunoSEQ multiplex PCR, lists solely in-frame clones and lacks some. Among about 670,000 clones listed, 85% to 90% were seen once. Sequenced sample: peripheral blood. The receptors derive from a young woman with acute or convalescent COVID-19.

The J gene is TRBJ2-7, the V gene TRBV5-6, with 11 bases identical to TRBD1. CDR1 and CDR2 from the germline V gene are SGHDT and YYEEEE. V shed 4 bases, J shed 12 bases, and the junction held 12 bases outside the gene matches. This CDR3 spans 14 amino acids. CDR3 in amino acids: CASSAPGTGGIWYF. The CDR3 coding sequence is TGTGCCAGCAGCGCCCCCGGGACAGGGGGAATTTGGTACTTC. Filled out from reference TRBV5-6 and TRBJ2-7, the complete variable domain reads DAGVTQSPTHLIKTRGQQVTLRCSPKSGHDTVSWYQQALGQGPQFIFQYYEEEERQRGNFPDRFSGHQFPNYSSELNVNALLLGDSALYLCASSAPGTGGIWYFGPGTRLTVT.

The chain has TRBV19 and TRBJ2-2, with no clear D. CDR1 and CDR2 from the germline V gene are LNHDA and SQIVND (reference sequence). CDR3 length: 12 residues. Trimming removed 9 bases at V and 0 bases at J, with 5 bases between. The CDR3 DNA follows: TGTGCCAGCCCAGCGAACACCGGGGAGCTGTTTTTT. Protein: CASPANTGELFF.